This is a list of T cell receptor beta chains from one sample in a study of blood T cell repertoires in COVID-19. Assay: immunoSEQ multiplex PCR; the TCRdb copy retains only in-frame clones and omits some. The sample records 150,000 to 190,000 clones, 65% to 85% being singletons. The sample taken for sequencing was peripheral blood. The receptors stem from a woman of 80 years or more with acute or convalescent COVID-19. The conserved cysteine and the conserved F or W are not part of the CDR3 here.

J gene: TRBJ1-6; V gene: TRBV2; CDR3 protein: ASSGVNNSPLH
J gene: TRBJ2-1; V gene: TRBV6-1; CDR3 protein: ASSEFPSGTQTYNEQF
J gene: TRBJ1-1; V gene: TRBV9; CDR3 protein: ASSVVSGMNTEAF
J gene: TRBJ2-3; V gene: TRBV24-1; CDR3 protein: ATSDKGQGSDTQY
J gene: TRBJ1-6; V gene: TRBV6-5; CDR3 protein: ASSLQGSYNSPLH
J gene: TRBJ2-1; V gene: TRBV7-3; CDR3 protein: ASSLAGVGNEQF
J gene: TRBJ1-1; V gene: TRBV5-6; CDR3 protein: ASSLARAGSNEAF
J gene: TRBJ2-7; V gene: TRBV19; CDR3 protein: ASSMGGYSYEQY
J gene: TRBJ2-7; V gene: TRBV7-8; CDR3 protein: ASSLMTSGSYEQY
J gene: TRBJ2-7; V gene: TRBV4-3; CDR3 protein: ASSHRTGSYEQY
J gene: TRBJ2-5; V gene: TRBV2; CDR3 protein: ASSSPGQLQETQY
J gene: TRBJ2-7; V gene: TRBV2; CDR3 protein: ASSESGRVGRDEQY
J gene: TRBJ1-2; V gene: TRBV19; CDR3 protein: ASRTSTGYGYT
J gene: TRBJ2-2; V gene: TRBV7-8; CDR3 protein: ASRPTGGAGTGELF
J gene: TRBJ2-3; V gene: TRBV6-5; CDR3 protein: ASIPPGQDTQY
J gene: TRBJ2-3; V gene: TRBV2; CDR3 protein: AGHKGGDTQY
J gene: TRBJ1-2; V gene: TRBV10-3; CDR3 protein: AISAMNYGYT
J gene: TRBJ1-2; V gene: TRBV30; CDR3 protein: AWSVRDRGPRGYT
J gene: TRBJ1-1; V gene: TRBV30; CDR3 protein: AWSAGGGTEAF
J gene: TRBJ2-7; V gene: TRBV5-6; CDR3 protein: ASSAYGQGAYEQY
J gene: TRBJ2-3; V gene: TRBV20-1; CDR3 protein: SASNRGDTQY
J gene: TRBJ1-6; V gene: TRBV5-4; CDR3 protein: ASSSGTPGGSYNSPLH
J gene: TRBJ2-7; V gene: TRBV9; CDR3 protein: ASSMGLAEGNEQY
J gene: TRBJ2-1; V gene: TRBV9; CDR3 protein: ASSVALAYNEQF
J gene: TRBJ1-4; V gene: TRBV5-6; CDR3 protein: ASSFGTDDNEKLF
J gene: TRBJ1-2; V gene: TRBV6-2/TRBV6-3; CDR3 protein: ASSSQGSYGYT
J gene: TRBJ2-5; V gene: TRBV7-3; CDR3 protein: ASSGQGRETQY
J gene: TRBJ2-3; V gene: TRBV5-6; CDR3 protein: ASSLVWVGGGTDTQY
J gene: TRBJ2-7; V gene: TRBV19; CDR3 protein: ASSINAGEQY
J gene: TRBJ1-3; V gene: TRBV4-1; CDR3 protein: ASSQDRGYGNTIY
J gene: TRBJ2-7; V gene: TRBV6-5; CDR3 protein: ASSYNHGQGYEQY
J gene: TRBJ1-1; V gene: TRBV5-1; CDR3 protein: ASSDPGQGAAF
J gene: TRBJ2-2; V gene: TRBV14; CDR3 protein: ASSLTTGAGTGELF
J gene: TRBJ2-2; V gene: TRBV5-1; CDR3 protein: ASRESSAGTGELF
J gene: TRBJ1-2; V gene: TRBV29-1; CDR3 protein: SARQGWSYT
J gene: TRBJ1-1; V gene: TRBV29-1; CDR3 protein: SVEVLKLNTEAF
J gene: TRBJ2-7; V gene: TRBV5-1; CDR3 protein: ASSLGLAGGLDEQY
J gene: TRBJ2-1; V gene: TRBV12-5; CDR3 protein: ASGLRLVGNEQF
J gene: TRBJ1-1; V gene: TRBV6-2/TRBV6-3; CDR3 protein: ASSYSQGSTEAF
J gene: TRBJ1-1; V gene: TRBV7-2; CDR3 protein: ASSQRASAF